What follows are 24 T cell receptor beta chains derived from one specimen sequenced in a study of technical replicates of blood from a few donors. Libraries were prepared by immunoSEQ multiplex PCR; TCRdb keeps only in-frame clonotypes and omits some of them. The sample includes some 94,000 clones, approximately 94% seen only once; the top ten take 0.33%. Sequencing was performed on T cells isolated from PBMCs. These receptor sequences come from a human donor in good health.

V gene TRBV12-5 combines with J gene TRBJ1-1; no clear D gene. V was cut by 1 base and J by 1 base, with 13 bases left in between. This CDR3 spans 16 amino acids. Germline V gives CDR1 LGHNT, CDR2 FRNRAP. CDR3 residues: CASGLAREGRNTEAFF. For the CDR3, the DNA is TGTGCTAGTGGTTTGGCCAGAGAGGGAAGGAACACTGAAGCTTTCTTT.

V usage is TRBV5-1 and J usage is TRBJ2-7; 8 nucleotides match TRBD1. After removal of 4 bases from V and 6 bases from J, the junction contained 9 bases not matched to a gene. Germline V lookup: CDR1 SGHRS, CDR2 YFSETQ. CDR3 length equals 14 residues. For the CDR3, the DNA is TGCGCCAGCAGCATCGGACAGGGAATGATCGAGCAGTACTTC. Translating gives CASSIGQGMIEQYF.

This chain connects TRBV25-1 to TRBJ2-7; a possible D gene is TRBD1 (6 bases). The germline gives CDR1 MGHDK, CDR2 SYGVNS. The CDR3 sequence is 15 residues long. Trimming removed 1 base at V and 1 base at J, with 11 bases between. The CDR3 reads CASSEFGGRSYEQYF. DNA for the CDR3: TGTGCCAGCAGTGAATTTGGGGGCCGTTCCTACGAGCAGTACTTC.

The gene calls are TRBV7-9 and TRBJ1-1, with 10 bases identical to TRBD1. Germline V gene lookup returns CDR1 SEHNR and CDR2 FQNEAQ (reference sequence). Trimming took 2 bases from V and 3 from J; bases not matched to a gene: 15. The CDR3 runs to 19 residues. The DNA for the CDR3 is TGTGCCAGCAGCTTATTTGGGGGGGGACAGGGGAGAGGAGACACTGAAGCTTTCTTT. It translates to CASSLFGGGQGRGDTEAFF.

The chain carries TRBV6-4 and TRBJ2-7; TRBD1 matches at 7 bases. This CDR3 comprises 14 residues. Per the germline V gene, CDR1 is MRHNA and CDR2 is SNTAGT. Trimming took 4 bases from V and 2 from J; bases not matched to a gene: 5. CDR3 loop: CASSAETGTYEQYF. The CDR3 DNA reads as TGTGCCAGCAGTGCGGAGACAGGGACCTACGAGCAGTACTTC.

This chain joins TRBV28 and TRBJ2-3; D call uncertain. The germline CDR1 and CDR2 sequences are MDHEN and SYDVKM. This CDR3 spans 16 amino acids. Deletions cut 7 bases from V and 4 bases from J, with 21 bases between. The DNA for the CDR3 is TGTGCCAGCACCCCGACCTCCTCCCCAGGTGCAGATACGCAGTATTTT. Translation gives CASTPTSSPGADTQYF.

The V call is TRBV9, the J call TRBJ2-3; 15 bases align to TRBD2. Germline assignment: CDR1 SGDLS and CDR2 YYNGEE. With V trimmed by 3 bases and J by 0 bases, 8 bases remained unmatched. This CDR3 region has 19 residues. CDR3: CASSAWGLAGGYSTDTQYF. In DNA form, the CDR3 reads TGTGCCAGCAGCGCGTGGGGACTAGCGGGAGGTTATAGCACAGATACGCAGTATTTT.

The V and J genes are TRBV6-5 and TRBJ1-2; D might be TRBD1 (5 bases). Germline V gene lookup returns CDR1 MNHEY and CDR2 SVGAGI. CDR3 size: 12 residues. V was clipped by 3 bases and J by 4 bases, with 6 bases between them. CDR3 DNA: TGTGCCAGCAGTTATAGGGGCTATGGCTACACCTTC. Residues: CASSYRGYGYTF.

The chain combines TRBV4-2 with TRBJ2-7; TRBD2 is a possible D gene (6 bases). The CDR3 has 14 residues. Germline values: CDR1 LGHNA, CDR2 YNFKEQ. Trimming removed 1 base at V and 5 bases at J, with 12 bases between. The CDR3 DNA follows: TGTGCCAGCAGCCAAGCGGGAGTGGGAAACGAGCAGTACTTC. Translation gives CASSQAGVGNEQYF.

The rearrangement uses TRBV27 and TRBJ2-5; 9 positions match TRBD1. This CDR3 region has 14 residues. Germline V gene sequence: CDR1 MNHEY, CDR2 SMNVEV (reference sequence). J was trimmed by 2 bases and V by 5 bases; bases with no gene match: 3. CDR3 DNA sequence: TGTGCCAGCAGTATGACAGGGGGGCAAGAGACCCAGTACTTC. Protein sequence: CASSMTGGQETQYF.

This clone has only one observation. This chain uses TRBV30 with TRBJ1-2; 8 positions match TRBD1. The CDR3 covers 14 residues. The trim removed 4 bases at V and 13 bases at J, leaving 17 bases unmatched. Germline lookup yields CDR1 GTSNPN and CDR2 SVGIG (reference sequence). CDR3 in amino acids: CAWNPGLVTGAFTF. The CDR3 coding sequence is TGTGCCTGGAACCCTGGCCTGGTGACAGGGGCGTTCACCTTC.

The chain employs TRBV19 and TRBJ1-5; D perhaps matches TRBD1 (5 bases). CDR3 size: 14 residues. Trimming pared 8 bases from V and 0 bases from J, leaving 11 bases between. Looked up from germline, CDR1 is LNHDA and CDR2 is SQIVND (reference sequence). CDR3 in amino acids: CASRTPYSNQPQHF. The DNA of the CDR3 is TGTGCCAGTCGGACACCCTATAGCAATCAGCCCCAGCATTTT.

V and J are TRBV9 and TRBJ2-7; weak D call: TRBD2 (6 bases). Germline V gives CDR1 SGDLS, CDR2 YYNGEE. V dropped 3 bases and J dropped 3 bases, with 13 bases sitting between them. This CDR3 has 14 residues. The CDR3 DNA is TGTGCCAGCAGCGAGACCGGGAGCCTCTACGAGCAGTACTTC. Protein product: CASSETGSLYEQYF.

The chain employs TRBV11-3 and TRBJ1-1; D ambiguous. This CDR3 spans 15 amino acids. Trimming took off 1 base at V and 1 base at J, with 10 bases between the two ends. CDR1 and CDR2 (germline): SGHNT, YENEEA. The chain's CDR3 is CASSLGHSGNTEAFF. CDR3 nucleotides: TGTGCCAGCAGCTTAGGACACAGCGGGAACACTGAAGCTTTCTTT.

The chain links TRBV6-5 to TRBJ2-1; 10 bases are shared with TRBD1. Germline CDR1 MNHEY, CDR2 SVGAGI. This CDR3 is built from 16 residues. V shed 4 bases and J 8 bases; nucleotides not matched to a gene: 11. CDR3 nucleotide sequence: TGTGCCAGCAGTTCCCCTCGGGACAGGGGCGGATATGAGCAGTTCTTC. Its protein is CASSSPRDRGGYEQFF.

This rearrangement joins TRBV28 to TRBJ2-1, with D uncertain. The CDR3 is 16 residues long. Germline CDR1 MDHEN, CDR2 SYDVKM. The V end was cut by 1 base, the J end by 2 bases, with 12 bases between. CDR3 DNA: TGTGCCAGCAGTTTATTAGTGGCGGTCGCCTACAATGAGCAGTTCTTC. Protein: CASSLLVAVAYNEQFF.

The rearrangement uses TRBV28 and TRBJ2-3; 12 bases are shared with TRBD2. There are 15 residues in the CDR3. The ends lost 7 bases at V and 7 bases at J; junction bases unmatched: 9. Germline V gene data show CDR1 as MDHEN and CDR2 as SYDVKM. The CDR3: CASTSGRGLVHTQYF. In DNA, the CDR3 is TGTGCCAGCACTAGCGGGAGGGGTCTCGTGCATACGCAGTATTTT.

The chain recombines TRBV19 with TRBJ2-4, with 7 bases fitting TRBD2. The CDR3 length is 11 residues. V shed 9 bases, J shed 13 bases, and the junction held 9 bases outside the gene matches. Germline-derived CDR1 and CDR2 are LNHDA and SQIVND (reference sequence). For the CDR3, the DNA is TGTGCCAGCGGCGGGGGACCCTGGCAGTACTTC. Translation: CASGGGPWQYF.

The chain links TRBV7-8 to TRBJ2-1, with D perhaps matching TRBD2 (7 bases). CDR1 SGHVS and CDR2 FQNEAQ come from the germline V gene. V was cut by 7 bases and J by 8 bases, with 27 bases left in between. This CDR3 has 17 amino acids. The CDR3, as DNA: TGTGCCAGCACCTCCCGCGGCGGGAGAGGGGGGTTCGATGAGCAGTTCTTC. It encodes CASTSRGGRGGFDEQFF.

J is TRBJ1-2 and V is TRBV28, with D maybe TRBD1 (6 bases). V was cut by 3 bases and J by 3 bases, with 11 bases left in between. CDR1 is MDHEN and CDR2 is SYDVKM in the germline V gene. This CDR3 comprises 14 residues. DNA for the CDR3: TGTGCCAGCAGTTTCGTCGGGGGGCACTATGGCTACACCTTC. Protein product: CASSFVGGHYGYTF.

The chain is built from TRBV27 and TRBJ2-3, with TRBD2 as a possible D gene (6 bases). The CDR3 contains 14 residues. The germline V gene has CDR1 MNHEY and CDR2 SMNVEV (reference sequence). With 3 bases removed from V and 2 bases from J, the gap between germline ends came to 9 bases. CDR3 bases: TGTGCCAGCAGTTTGGGCGGGGCCACAGATACGCAGTATTTT. This encodes CASSLGGATDTQYF.

This clone was recorded only once. The V and J genes are TRBV6-1 and TRBJ1-5; D unresolved. The CDR3 has 15 amino acids. In germline, CDR1 is MNHNS, CDR2 SASEGT. The ends were cut back, 2 bases at V and 2 bases at J, with 10 bases in the middle. The CDR3 coding sequence is TGTGCCAGCAGTGAATTTTGGAGGGGCAATCAGCCCCAGCATTTT. Residues: CASSEFWRGNQPQHF.

The V call is TRBV6-4, the J call TRBJ2-1; 7 bases fit TRBD2. Germline V gene lookup returns CDR1 MRHNA and CDR2 SNTAGT. Unmatched junction bases numbered 6, after V lost 0 bases and J lost 7 bases. CDR3 length equals 15 residues. This CDR3 is CASSDSFREVNEQFF. The CDR3 nucleotides are TGTGCCAGCAGTGACTCGTTCCGGGAGGTGAATGAGCAGTTCTTC.

The chain combines TRBV19 with TRBJ2-5; 8 positions match TRBD2. CDR3 length: 14 amino acids. After removal of 4 bases from V and 3 bases from J, the junction contained 4 bases not matched to a gene. Germline V gene data show CDR1 as LNHDA and CDR2 as SQIVND (reference sequence). The CDR3 DNA sequence: TGTGCCAGTAGTAGACTAGCGAGAGAAGAGACCCAGTACTTC. Residues: CASSRLAREETQYF.